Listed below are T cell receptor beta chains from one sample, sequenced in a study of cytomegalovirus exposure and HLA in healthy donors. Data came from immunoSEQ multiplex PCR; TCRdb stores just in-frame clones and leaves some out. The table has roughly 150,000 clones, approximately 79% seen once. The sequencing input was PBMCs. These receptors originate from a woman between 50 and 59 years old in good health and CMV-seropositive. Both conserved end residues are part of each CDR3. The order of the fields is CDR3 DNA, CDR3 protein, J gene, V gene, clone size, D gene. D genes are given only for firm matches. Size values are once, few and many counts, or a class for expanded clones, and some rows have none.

CDR3 DNA: TGTGCCAGCAGACCTAGGACCGGGGAGCTGTTTTTT
CDR3 protein: CASRPRTGELFF
J gene: TRBJ2-2
V gene: TRBV27
clone size: .
D gene: .

CDR3 DNA: TGTGCCAGCAAAGCTGGCTCCTACAATGAGCAGTTCTTC
CDR3 protein: CASKAGSYNEQFF
J gene: TRBJ2-1
V gene: TRBV2
clone size: .
D gene: .

CDR3 DNA: TGTGCCAGCAGCGGGGACAGGGAGGTCTATGGCTACACCTTC
CDR3 protein: CASSGDREVYGYTF
J gene: TRBJ1-2
V gene: TRBV7-9
clone size: .
D gene: TRBD1

CDR3 DNA: TGTGCCAGCAGTTTAAGGGACAGGGTCGATTCACCCCTCCACTTT
CDR3 protein: CASSLRDRVDSPLHF
J gene: TRBJ1-6
V gene: TRBV27
clone size: .
D gene: TRBD1

CDR3 DNA: TGTGCCAGCTCATATAAGGGGGGGGACCGCACAGATACGCAGTATTTT
CDR3 protein: CASSYKGGDRTDTQYF
J gene: TRBJ2-3
V gene: TRBV27
clone size: .
D gene: .

CDR3 DNA: TGCAGCGTTGAACCTCTCACAGGATATGGCTACACCTTC
CDR3 protein: CSVEPLTGYGYTF
J gene: TRBJ1-2
V gene: TRBV29-1
clone size: .
D gene: .

CDR3 DNA: TGTGCCAGCAGTTTCAGCGGGACAGGGGCCTACGAGCAGTACTTC
CDR3 protein: CASSFSGTGAYEQYF
J gene: TRBJ2-7
V gene: TRBV27
clone size: .
D gene: TRBD1

CDR3 DNA: TGCAGCGTTTTCGGGCAGGGGATGGACGAGCAGTACTTC
CDR3 protein: CSVFGQGMDEQYF
J gene: TRBJ2-7
V gene: TRBV29-1
clone size: .
D gene: .

CDR3 DNA: TGTGCCAGCAGCTTAGAAGCCGATTCAGATACGCAGTATTTT
CDR3 protein: CASSLEADSDTQYF
J gene: TRBJ2-3
V gene: TRBV7-9
clone size: .
D gene: .

CDR3 DNA: TGCGCCAGCAGCTCAGGGTCGGGTATGACTAACTATGGCTACACCTTC
CDR3 protein: CASSSGSGMTNYGYTF
J gene: TRBJ1-2
V gene: TRBV5-1
clone size: .
D gene: .

CDR3 DNA: TGTGCCACCAGTCCCAGGACTAGCGGTCTCACCGGGGAGCTGTTTTTT
CDR3 protein: CATSPRTSGLTGELFF
J gene: TRBJ2-2
V gene: TRBV15
clone size: .
D gene: TRBD2

CDR3 DNA: TGTGCCAGCAGCTTAAATTCTATAATTCAGTACTTC
CDR3 protein: CASSLNSIIQYF
J gene: TRBJ2-7
V gene: TRBV5-8
clone size: .
D gene: .

CDR3 DNA: TGTGCCAGCAGCCAAGATAGAGCACGGACTAGCTCTGGGGCCAACGTCCTGACTTTC
CDR3 protein: CASSQDRARTSSGANVLTF
J gene: TRBJ2-6
V gene: TRBV4-2
clone size: few
D gene: TRBD2

CDR3 DNA: TGTGCCTGGAGCCGAGGGGGACCCCCCACAGATACGCAGTATTTT
CDR3 protein: CAWSRGGPPTDTQYF
J gene: TRBJ2-3
V gene: TRBV30
clone size: .
D gene: .

CDR3 DNA: TGTGCCAGCAGTGGAGTCCCCCCCGGCTACACCTTC
CDR3 protein: CASSGVPPGYTF
J gene: TRBJ1-2
V gene: TRBV25-1
clone size: .
D gene: .

CDR3 DNA: TGTGCCAGCCAACGCTCAGGGGTGGGCGTGGGCGAGCAGTACTTC
CDR3 protein: CASQRSGVGVGEQYF
J gene: TRBJ2-7
V gene: TRBV27
clone size: .
D gene: .

CDR3 DNA: TGCAGCGTAAATACCGAGACCTACAATGAGCAGTTCTTC
CDR3 protein: CSVNTETYNEQFF
J gene: TRBJ2-1
V gene: TRBV29-1
clone size: .
D gene: .

CDR3 DNA: TGTTCCAGCAGCTTAGGCGTATATGAGCAGTTCTTC
CDR3 protein: CSSSLGVYEQFF
J gene: TRBJ2-1
V gene: TRBV7-9
clone size: .
D gene: .

CDR3 DNA: TGTGCCAGCAGCTTAGGCTCGAGCTCCTATAATTCACCCCTCCACTTT
CDR3 protein: CASSLGSSSYNSPLHF
J gene: TRBJ1-6
V gene: TRBV7-9
clone size: .
D gene: .

CDR3 DNA: TGTGCCAGCAGCTTGGGAGACAGCGTCGTTTACGAGCAGTACTTC
CDR3 protein: CASSLGDSVVYEQYF
J gene: TRBJ2-7
V gene: TRBV5-6
clone size: .
D gene: .

CDR3 DNA: TGCGCCAGCAGCCAACAGGGACAGTACTATGGCTACACCTTC
CDR3 protein: CASSQQGQYYGYTF
J gene: TRBJ1-2
V gene: TRBV4-1
clone size: few
D gene: TRBD1

CDR3 DNA: TGTGCCAGCAGCTTATTTCCCTCCCCTGAAGCTTTCTTT
CDR3 protein: CASSLFPSPEAFF
J gene: TRBJ1-1
V gene: TRBV11-2
clone size: few
D gene: .

CDR3 DNA: TGCGCCAGCAGTGAGTCGAGAAGAGGGCCGCACAATGAGCAGTTCTTC
CDR3 protein: CASSESRRGPHNEQFF
J gene: TRBJ2-1
V gene: TRBV10-1
clone size: .
D gene: .

CDR3 DNA: TGTGCCAGCAGCTTGTCAGGGTCCGACACCGAGCAGTACTTC
CDR3 protein: CASSLSGSDTEQYF
J gene: TRBJ2-7
V gene: TRBV5-4
clone size: .
D gene: .

CDR3 DNA: TGTGCCAGTAGTATAGCCGGGACTTATAATTCACCCCTCCACTTT
CDR3 protein: CASSIAGTYNSPLHF
J gene: TRBJ1-6
V gene: TRBV19
clone size: .
D gene: .

CDR3 DNA: TGCAGCGTTGAAGATGGGCGGGTAGGTACGCAGTATTTT
CDR3 protein: CSVEDGRVGTQYF
J gene: TRBJ2-3
V gene: TRBV29-1
clone size: .
D gene: .

CDR3 DNA: TGTGCCTGGAGTAAATTGGGACAGGGAAGGCCCTACGAGCAGTACTTC
CDR3 protein: CAWSKLGQGRPYEQYF
J gene: TRBJ2-7
V gene: TRBV30
clone size: .
D gene: TRBD1

CDR3 DNA: TGCGCCAGCAGCCAAGCAGGGAATTTTGATACGCAGTATTTT
CDR3 protein: CASSQAGNFDTQYF
J gene: TRBJ2-3
V gene: TRBV4-3
clone size: .
D gene: .

CDR3 DNA: TGTGCCAGCAGCTACAACCCGCAGGGGGATACGCAGTATTTT
CDR3 protein: CASSYNPQGDTQYF
J gene: TRBJ2-3
V gene: TRBV13
clone size: .
D gene: .

CDR3 DNA: TGCAGCGTTGTGGTACCCGGCTACGAGCAGTACTTC
CDR3 protein: CSVVVPGYEQYF
J gene: TRBJ2-7
V gene: TRBV29-1
clone size: once
D gene: .

CDR3 DNA: TGTTCCAGCAGCCCCGGGACAGGGAACGACTATGGCTACACCTTC
CDR3 protein: CSSSPGTGNDYGYTF
J gene: TRBJ1-2
V gene: TRBV7-9
clone size: .
D gene: TRBD1

CDR3 DNA: TGTGCCAGCAGTGCAGGGGCCTTCTCCAACTATGGCTACACCTTC
CDR3 protein: CASSAGAFSNYGYTF
J gene: TRBJ1-2
V gene: TRBV25-1
clone size: once
D gene: .

CDR3 DNA: TGTGCCAGCAGATCTCGGGGGGTGAGGGGTAACACCATATATTTT
CDR3 protein: CASRSRGVRGNTIYF
J gene: TRBJ1-3
V gene: TRBV6-5
clone size: .
D gene: .

CDR3 DNA: TGCGCCAGCAGCTTGGATTCGGGCTACGAGCAGTACTTC
CDR3 protein: CASSLDSGYEQYF
J gene: TRBJ2-7
V gene: TRBV5-1
clone size: .
D gene: .

CDR3 DNA: TGTGCCAGCAGCTCGACAGGTAGCAATCAGCCCCAGCATTTT
CDR3 protein: CASSSTGSNQPQHF
J gene: TRBJ1-5
V gene: TRBV7-9
clone size: .
D gene: .

CDR3 DNA: TGTGCCAGCAGCCGAATCGTGGACAGGGAAGCTTTCTTT
CDR3 protein: CASSRIVDREAFF
J gene: TRBJ1-1
V gene: TRBV6-6
clone size: .
D gene: TRBD1

CDR3 DNA: TGTGCCAGCAGCACTACAGGAGTTAACTATGGCTACACCTTC
CDR3 protein: CASSTTGVNYGYTF
J gene: TRBJ1-2
V gene: TRBV7-2
clone size: .
D gene: .

CDR3 DNA: TGTGCCAGCAGTATGGACAGGGGCAATCAGCCCCAGCATTTT
CDR3 protein: CASSMDRGNQPQHF
J gene: TRBJ1-5
V gene: TRBV2
clone size: .
D gene: TRBD1

CDR3 DNA: TGTGCCTGGAGTGTGGGCAGGGAAAATGAGCAGTTCTTC
CDR3 protein: CAWSVGRENEQFF
J gene: TRBJ2-1
V gene: TRBV30
clone size: .
D gene: .

CDR3 DNA: TGTGCCAGCAGCTTAGTTAGCGGGGGCGGGTCCTTCACAGATACGCAGTATTTT
CDR3 protein: CASSLVSGGGSFTDTQYF
J gene: TRBJ2-3
V gene: TRBV7-2
clone size: .
D gene: TRBD2

CDR3 DNA: TGCGCCAGCATCCGGGTAGACAGAAAAGTAGTAGGTGAAAAACTGTTTTTT
CDR3 protein: CASIRVDRKVVGEKLFF
J gene: TRBJ1-4
V gene: TRBV10-1
clone size: .
D gene: .

CDR3 DNA: TGTGCCAGCAGTCGAACGAACAGGGGGGGCTACGAGCAGTACTTC
CDR3 protein: CASSRTNRGGYEQYF
J gene: TRBJ2-7
V gene: TRBV6-5
clone size: .
D gene: .

CDR3 DNA: TGTGCCTGGAGTCCGCTAGGGACAGAGGCTTTCTTT
CDR3 protein: CAWSPLGTEAFF
J gene: TRBJ1-1
V gene: TRBV30
clone size: .
D gene: TRBD1

CDR3 DNA: TGCGCCAGCAGCGGCCCCACAGGGGGTGGAAACACCATATATTTT
CDR3 protein: CASSGPTGGGNTIYF
J gene: TRBJ1-3
V gene: TRBV5-1
clone size: .
D gene: TRBD1

CDR3 DNA: TGCAGCTCCAGCGGAGGTAGCCCCAACAATGAGCAGTTCTTC
CDR3 protein: CSSSGGSPNNEQFF
J gene: TRBJ2-1
V gene: TRBV29-1
clone size: .
D gene: .

CDR3 DNA: TGTGCCAGCAGTCTCGGGACAGGGGGGATCTACGAGCAGTACTTC
CDR3 protein: CASSLGTGGIYEQYF
J gene: TRBJ2-7
V gene: TRBV7-6
clone size: .
D gene: TRBD1

CDR3 DNA: TGCGCCAGCAGCGTGTCAGGGTCAACTAATGAAAAACTGTTTTTT
CDR3 protein: CASSVSGSTNEKLFF
J gene: TRBJ1-4
V gene: TRBV5-1
clone size: .
D gene: .

CDR3 DNA: TGTGCCAGCACCACAGGACAGGCCCCTGAAGCTTTCTTT
CDR3 protein: CASTTGQAPEAFF
J gene: TRBJ1-1
V gene: TRBV6-6
clone size: once
D gene: TRBD1

CDR3 DNA: TGCAGCGCCCCGAGAATGGAGGGTGGCTACACCTTC
CDR3 protein: CSAPRMEGGYTF
J gene: TRBJ1-2
V gene: TRBV29-1
clone size: .
D gene: .

CDR3 DNA: TGTGCCAGCACCCTCGCGACAGCCTCTGGGGCCAACGTCCTGACTTTC
CDR3 protein: CASTLATASGANVLTF
J gene: TRBJ2-6
V gene: TRBV25-1
clone size: .
D gene: .

CDR3 DNA: TGTGCCAGCAGCTTAGACCCACTAGCGGGGGGGCGGGGGGCTGAGCAGTTCTTC
CDR3 protein: CASSLDPLAGGRGAEQFF
J gene: TRBJ2-1
V gene: TRBV7-2
clone size: .
D gene: TRBD2

CDR3 DNA: TGTGCCAGCAGCTTAGGGGGGGGACAGGGAAACAATGAGCAGTTCTTC
CDR3 protein: CASSLGGGQGNNEQFF
J gene: TRBJ2-1
V gene: TRBV7-9
clone size: .
D gene: TRBD1

CDR3 DNA: TGTGCCAGCAGCTTGGGGACCCCCGGGGACGAGCAGTACTTC
CDR3 protein: CASSLGTPGDEQYF
J gene: TRBJ2-7
V gene: TRBV5-4
clone size: few
D gene: .

CDR3 DNA: TGTGCCTGGAGTGTATTGTCCGCGATAGTGTTCTTC
CDR3 protein: CAWSVLSAIVFF
J gene: TRBJ2-1
V gene: TRBV30
clone size: once
D gene: .

CDR3 DNA: TGTGCCAGCAGCTCTCCCAAGGGGCAGGGGAACACTGAAGCTTTCTTT
CDR3 protein: CASSSPKGQGNTEAFF
J gene: TRBJ1-1
V gene: TRBV5-4
clone size: .
D gene: .

CDR3 DNA: TGTGCCAGCAGCTTAAATGTCGGGGTCGGCGACAATGAGCAGTTCTTC
CDR3 protein: CASSLNVGVGDNEQFF
J gene: TRBJ2-1
V gene: TRBV7-2
clone size: .
D gene: .

CDR3 DNA: TGCGCCAGCAGCCAAGGCGATAACTATGGCTACACCTTC
CDR3 protein: CASSQGDNYGYTF
J gene: TRBJ1-2
V gene: TRBV4-1
clone size: .
D gene: .